This TCR beta chain derives from a study of T cell responses to AZD1222 COVID-19 vaccine (dated by TCRdb to the early 2020s). Describing the broader study: TCR sequencing was performed for more than 230 trial participants, of whom about 200 were given two doses of AZD1222 and some 26 were given two doses of MenACWY control vaccine. Trial participants were enrolled by age into subgroups of 18-55, 56-69 and 70-plus years, and about 150, 27 and 61 TCR-sequenced participants, respectively, were included in these subgroups. Study-level results and caveats: A significant rise in spike-specific TCR breadth and depth was observed after two AZD1222 doses relative to day 0 and relative to MenACWY recipients. In the small 56-69-year group, the increase in depth fell short of significance, most likely because of low power. The vaccine-associated CD4 TCRs covered the entire spike protein, and the dominant responses fell in regions 160-218 and 743-854. Conclusions about previously exposed vaccinees are limited because only six or seven AZD1222 recipients were SARS-CoV-2 seropositive at baseline. Epitopes outside the regions mutated in the B.1.351 and B.1.1.7 variants were reportedly recognized by nearly half of the unique spike-specific TCRs. Participants were mostly white British and included more females than males, and it was suggested by the authors that clonal diversity may have been underestimated. Because no samples from the day 14 peak response were available, repertoires could be characterized only after the peak T cell response.

Read against the paper, the sample's time point label means: about 28 days (+/-7) after the second vaccine dose. AZD1222 recipients with second doses at about 4 weeks or about 12 weeks were pooled, because spike-specific TCR depth and breadth did not differ between schedules. The vaccinee samples were drawn from two UK trials, COV001 and COV002, one of which was a single-blind randomized controlled phase 2/3 trial testing AZD1222 (ChAdOx1 nCoV-19) in healthy adults. Trial participant PBMC samples were collected at day 0 and day 28 after the second dose for TCRbeta chain sequencing. The CDR3 regions of human TCRbeta chains were subjected to immunosequencing. As for how the authors treated the data: TCRs in the repertoires were matched against a reference library of SARS-CoV-2-specific TCRs that had been generated with the MIRA antigen-specificity platform. Breadth was defined as the fraction of unique TCRs that were SARS-CoV-2-associated, and depth was defined as the fraction of total T cells that were SARS-CoV-2-associated. Using the MIRA data, each spike-specific TCR was mapped to the spike region that the TCR reacts to and placed in a CD4 or CD8 class. Log10-transformed breadth and depth values were compared by one-way ANOVA with Sidak's multiple comparisons tests. TCRdb took over this immuneACCESS table, retaining in-frame rearrangements with V and J assigned. Such tables are incomplete; in checked studies, under half of the missing clones stem from an unresolved V gene, and the remainder is unexplained. V, J and clone size are taken as reported in that table, and D and trimming were inferred from the DNA itself. Here the sample has hundreds of thousands of clones; 90% to 95% occur a single time. The ten largest clones add up to 0.5% to 0.7% of the sample.

V gives up 1 base and J gives up 1 base, and the segment between their germline ends measures 7 bases. The CDR3 starts with the cysteine, ends with the phenylalanine, and has 15 residues. The DNA shown is the 45-base CDR3, in frame from base 1. For CDR1 and CDR2, the germline V gene (reference sequence) lists LNHNV and YYDKDF. This clone was detected only once. Its cognate antigen has yet to be identified. No per-base quality is available; no much larger clone lies one base away. The chain links TRBV15 with TRBJ2-2; no D segment can be confidently identified. The sequence derives from an adult who received the AZD1222 COVID-19 vaccine. This material consisted of peripheral blood, taken 28 days after the second AZD1222 dose. The CDR3 sequence is CATSRGGLNTGELFF. DNA sequence: TGTGCCACCAGCAGAGGAGGATTGAACACCGGGGAGCTGTTTTTT.